Listed below are T cell receptor beta chains from one sample, sequenced in a study of vaccination effects on CD4 cells after COVID-19. The protocol was immunoSEQ multiplex PCR, while the TCRdb copy is restricted to in-frame clones and leaves out a portion. Of 77,000 or so clones listed, around 78% are singletons. Their specific antigens are unknown. The input for sequencing was CD4+ T cells from PBMCs cultured with SARS-CoV-2 spike peptides, taken before COVID-19 vaccination. The origin of the receptors is a human donor who received a COVID-19 vaccine. Both conserved end residues are part of each CDR3. D genes are given only for firm matches. The size field is filled for only some rows; it gives once, few, many or a size class.

D gene	V gene	clone size	J gene	CDR3 protein	CDR3 DNA
.	TRBV7-3	.	TRBJ2-3	CASSLTGGGPSTDTQYF	TGTGCCAGCAGCTTAACCGGAGGGGGGCCCAGCACAGATACGCAGTATTTT
.	TRBV6-5	once	TRBJ1-2	CASSREGSYTF	TGTGCCAGCAGTCGGGAGGGGAGCTACACCTTC
.	TRBV19	few	TRBJ2-1	CASSYDPGSSYNEQFF	TGTGCCAGTAGTTATGATCCGGGGAGCTCCTACAATGAGCAGTTCTTC
.	TRBV2	.	TRBJ2-3	CASSEGFTDTQYF	TGTGCCAGCAGTGAAGGATTCACAGATACGCAGTATTTT
.	TRBV5-1	.	TRBJ2-6	CASSWQATGANVLTF	TGCGCCAGCAGCTGGCAAGCCACTGGGGCCAACGTCCTGACTTTC
.	TRBV15	few	TRBJ1-2	CATSSRGDYGYTF	TGTGCCACCAGCAGTCGGGGAGACTATGGCTACACCTTC
.	TRBV15	.	TRBJ2-1	CATSTYTLGNEQFF	TGTGCCACCAGCACTTACACCCTTGGGAATGAGCAGTTCTTC
TRBD1	TRBV19	.	TRBJ1-2	CASTHRDRKIYGYTF	TGTGCCAGTACTCACCGGGACAGGAAGATCTATGGCTACACCTTC
TRBD1	TRBV6-1	.	TRBJ1-2	CASSDLLTGSYGYTF	TGTGCCAGCAGTGATCTCTTGACAGGGTCCTATGGCTACACCTTC
.	TRBV30	.	TRBJ1-1	CAWSYIGLLNTEAFF	TGTGCCTGGAGTTATATAGGGTTATTGAACACTGAAGCTTTCTTT
.	TRBV9	.	TRBJ1-1	CASSVEMGGTEAFF	TGTGCCAGCAGCGTAGAAATGGGGGGGACTGAAGCTTTCTTT
TRBD1	TRBV19	once	TRBJ1-5	CASSPGQSSQPQHF	TGTGCCAGTAGTCCGGGACAGTCAAGCCAGCCCCAGCATTTT
.	TRBV6-5	.	TRBJ1-4	CASSTGATSEKLFF	TGTGCCAGCAGTACCGGCGCTACAAGTGAAAAACTGTTTTTT
.	TRBV24-1	.	TRBJ1-2	CATSERSQDVHGYTF	TGTGCCACCAGTGAGCGCTCACAGGATGTCCATGGCTACACCTTC
.	TRBV6-5	.	TRBJ1-6	CASSWGNNSPLHF	TGTGCCAGCAGTTGGGGCAATAATTCACCCCTCCACTTT
TRBD1	TRBV2	.	TRBJ1-4	CASSGQGATNEKLFF	TGTGCCAGCAGTGGACAGGGGGCAACTAATGAAAAACTGTTTTTT